Below are 3 T cell receptor beta chains sequenced from a single sample in a study of T cells after yellow fever vaccination. One entry per CDR3 protein results from TCRdb running MiXCR on the 5' RACE reads. The table lists about 260,000 distinct CDR3 sequences, over 3% of them singletons, with around a fifth in the top ten. The sequencing used PBMCs, collected 15 days after the yellow fever booster vaccination. These receptors all come from a man younger than 35 who received the YFV17D yellow fever vaccine.

This clonotype was observed at least ten times. The chain carries TRBV10-3 and TRBJ2-5; D unclear. The germline V gene has CDR1 ENHRY and CDR2 SYGVKD. The V and J ends lost 3 bases and 2 bases respectively, with 13 bases between them. The CDR3 totals 15 residues. The CDR3 coding sequence is TGTGCCATCAGTGACCCTGGACGTGCTCAAGAGACCCAGTACTTC. Amino acid sequence: CAISDPGRAQETQYF.

This clonotype was seen many times. The chain carries TRBV4-3 and TRBJ1-4; 8 bases match TRBD1. The CDR3 spans 15 residues. J lost 8 bases, V lost 1 base, and 6 bases had no gene match. CDR1 and CDR2 from the germline V gene are LGHNA and YSLEER. Here the CDR3 DNA reads TGCGCCAGCAGCCAAGTTGGAGGACAGGGAGAAAAACTGTTTTTT. Encoded protein: CASSQVGGQGEKLFF.

This clonotype was counted ten times or more. The chain links TRBV7-2 to TRBJ2-5; D perhaps matches TRBD1 (6 bases). CDR1 and CDR2 (germline): SGHTA, FQGNSA. The CDR3 spans 18 residues. Trimming shortened V by 6 bases and J by 1 base, and 24 bases separated the two germline ends. This chain's CDR3 is CASRPGVVLGAIQETQYF. CDR3 DNA: TGTGCCAGCAGACCAGGAGTAGTGCTGGGGGCTATCCAAGAGACCCAGTACTTC.